Listed here is a single TCR beta chain. This CDR3 has 15 amino acids. Germline CDR1 reads MNHEY; CDR2 reads SMNVEV (reference sequence). V lost 2 bases to trimming and J lost 3 bases, with 14 bases between them. The data derive from a study of identical twins. Each donor (without exception) was a healthy Caucasian. TCRdb reprocessed the 5' RACE reads with MiXCR, giving one entry per CDR3 protein. The sample records 600,000 to 700,000 distinct CDR3 sequences, over 20% being singletons. These data were also filed under a second study, of T cells expressing NK-cell markers. This second study notes: Seven of the eight sequenced donors were classified as HCMV-seropositive, and one was classified as seronegative.

Sequenced sample: PBMCs. The chain employs TRBV27 and TRBJ2-7; D not resolved. The sequence came from a woman under 30 in good health. CDR3 DNA: TGTGCCAGCAGTTTAATAGGGCACGCACTCTACGAGCAGTACTTC. Protein product: CASSLIGHALYEQYF.